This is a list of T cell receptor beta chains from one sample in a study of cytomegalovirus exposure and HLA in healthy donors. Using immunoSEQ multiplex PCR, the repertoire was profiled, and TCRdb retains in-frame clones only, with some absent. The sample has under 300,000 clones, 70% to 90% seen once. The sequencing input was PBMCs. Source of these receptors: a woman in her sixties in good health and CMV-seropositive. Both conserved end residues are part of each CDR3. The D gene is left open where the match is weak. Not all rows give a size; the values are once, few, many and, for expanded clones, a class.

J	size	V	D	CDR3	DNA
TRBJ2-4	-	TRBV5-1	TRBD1	CASSSVLTGENIQYF	TGCGCCAGCAGCTCCGTTCTGACAGGGGAAAACATTCAGTACTTC
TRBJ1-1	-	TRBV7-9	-	CASSWEGGRAFF	TGTGCCAGCAGCTGGGAAGGGGGACGTGCTTTCTTT
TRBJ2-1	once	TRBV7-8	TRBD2	CASRLKRETGTYNEQFF	TGTGCCAGCAGGTTGAAGCGGGAGACTGGTACGTACAATGAGCAGTTCTTC
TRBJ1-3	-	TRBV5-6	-	CASSTRSGNTIYF	TGTGCCAGCAGCACCAGGTCTGGAAACACCATATATTTT
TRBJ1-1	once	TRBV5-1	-	CASSRTTGSEAFF	TGCGCCAGCAGCCGGACAACAGGGTCTGAAGCTTTCTTT
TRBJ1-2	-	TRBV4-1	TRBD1	CASSLGQGVDGYTF	TGCGCCAGCAGCCTTGGACAGGGGGTCGATGGCTACACCTTC
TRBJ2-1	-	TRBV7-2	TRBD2	CASSSQGLAGVRTYNEQFF	TGTGCCAGCAGCTCGCAGGGACTAGCGGGAGTGAGGACCTACAATGAGCAGTTCTTC
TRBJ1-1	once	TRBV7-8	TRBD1	CASSLGTGGGTEAFF	TGTGCCAGCAGCTTAGGGACAGGGGGCGGCACTGAAGCTTTCTTT
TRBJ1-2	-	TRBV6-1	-	CASSEASHYGYTF	TGTGCCAGCAGTGAAGCTTCACATTATGGCTACACCTTC
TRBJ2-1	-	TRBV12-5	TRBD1	CASGFRDRSYNEQFF	TGTGCTAGTGGTTTCAGGGACAGGTCATACAATGAGCAGTTCTTC
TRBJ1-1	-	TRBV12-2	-	CASRSPVQGARVNTEAFF	TGTGCAAGTCGCTCCCCCGTGCAGGGGGCCCGGGTGAACACTGAAGCTTTCTTT
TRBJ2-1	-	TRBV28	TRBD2	CASSPSGGSYNEQFF	TGTGCCAGCAGTCCAAGCGGGGGTTCCTACAATGAGCAGTTCTTC
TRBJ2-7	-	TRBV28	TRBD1	CASSLTGQGGYEQYF	TGTGCCAGCAGTTTAACGGGACAGGGGGGTTACGAGCAGTACTTC
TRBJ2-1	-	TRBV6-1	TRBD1	CASSDLPTGVHEQFF	TGTGCCAGCAGTGACCTCCCCACAGGGGTCCATGAGCAGTTCTTC
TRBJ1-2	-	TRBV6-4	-	CASTQGNYGYTF	TGTGCCAGCACACAGGGCAACTATGGCTACACCTTC
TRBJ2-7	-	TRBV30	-	CAWARLNLPSEQYF	TGTGCCTGGGCCCGACTGAACTTACCCTCCGAGCAGTACTTC
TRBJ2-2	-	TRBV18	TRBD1	CASSGGQDSYTGELFF	TGTGCCAGTTCCGGTGGACAGGATTCGTACACCGGGGAGCTGTTTTTT
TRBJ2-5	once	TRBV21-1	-	CASSKAGSQGETQYF	TGTGCCAGCAGCAAAGCAGGCAGTCAGGGAGAGACCCAGTACTTC
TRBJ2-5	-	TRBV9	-	CASSGGFGAQETQYF	TGTGCCAGCAGCGGGGGATTTGGGGCGCAAGAGACCCAGTACTTC
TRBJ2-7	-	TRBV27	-	CASSSPSDEQYF	TGTGCCAGCAGCTCTCCTAGCGACGAGCAGTACTTC
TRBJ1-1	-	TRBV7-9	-	CASSLVDRNTEAFF	TGTGCCAGCAGCCTGGTGGACAGAAACACTGAAGCTTTCTTT
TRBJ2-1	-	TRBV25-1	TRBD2	CASGPPSGVLTQFF	TGTGCCAGCGGGCCCCCTAGCGGCGTCCTTACGCAGTTCTTC
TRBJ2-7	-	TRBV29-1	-	CSVRDSGSYEQYF	TGCAGCGTTCGAGATAGCGGCTCCTACGAGCAGTACTTC
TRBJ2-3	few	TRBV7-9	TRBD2	CASSSPRLRETTDTQYF	TGTGCCAGCAGCTCGCCCCGTTTGCGGGAGACCACAGATACGCAGTATTTT
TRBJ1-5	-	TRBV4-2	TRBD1	CASSQDGTDNNQPQHF	TGTGCCAGCAGCCAAGATGGGACAGACAACAATCAGCCCCAGCATTTT
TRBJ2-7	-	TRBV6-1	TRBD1	CASSLTGAYEQYF	TGTGCCAGCAGTTTGACAGGGGCCTACGAGCAGTACTTC
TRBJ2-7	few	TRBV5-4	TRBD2	CASSPGGASGYEQYF	TGTGCCAGCAGCCCGGGTGGGGCTAGCGGGTACGAGCAGTACTTC
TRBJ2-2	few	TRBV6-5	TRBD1	CASSDRGWTGELFF	TGTGCCAGCAGTGACAGGGGTTGGACCGGGGAGCTGTTTTTT
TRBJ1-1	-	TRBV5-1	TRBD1	CASSLGDRGAFF	TGCGCCAGCAGCTTGGGGGACAGGGGGGCTTTCTTT
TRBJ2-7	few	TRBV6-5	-	CASTLQGNYEQYF	TGTGCCAGTACGCTTCAGGGAAACTACGAGCAGTACTTC
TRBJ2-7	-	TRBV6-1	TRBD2	CASRTSGVLYEQYF	TGTGCCAGCAGGACTAGCGGGGTTCTCTACGAGCAGTACTTC
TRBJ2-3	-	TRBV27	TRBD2	CASRLAGRTDTQYF	TGTGCCAGCAGACTAGCGGGCCGCACAGATACGCAGTATTTT
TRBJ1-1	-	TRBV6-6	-	CASSRTGNTEAFF	TGTGCCAGCAGTCGTACAGGGAACACTGAAGCTTTCTTT
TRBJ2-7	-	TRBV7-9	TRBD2	CASSRSGRADEQYF	TGTGCCAGCAGCCGAAGCGGGAGGGCCGACGAGCAGTACTTC
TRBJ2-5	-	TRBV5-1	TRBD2	CASSSGLAEGETQYF	TGCGCCAGCAGCTCGGGACTAGCGGAGGGGGAGACCCAGTACTTC
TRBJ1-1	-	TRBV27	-	CASSMRGYGTEAFF	TGTGCCAGCAGTATGCGGGGGTATGGAACTGAAGCTTTCTTT
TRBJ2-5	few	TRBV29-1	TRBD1	CSVGTGTGRETQYF	TGCAGCGTCGGTACCGGGACAGGGAGGGAGACCCAGTACTTC
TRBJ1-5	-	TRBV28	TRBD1	CASSGTVRNQPQHF	TGTGCCAGCTCCGGGACAGTTCGTAATCAGCCCCAGCATTTT
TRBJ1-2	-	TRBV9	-	CASSPPGVDYGYTF	TGTGCCAGCAGCCCCCCCGGGGTCGACTATGGCTACACCTTC
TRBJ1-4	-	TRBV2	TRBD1	CASTADRAEKLFF	TGTGCCAGCACCGCGGACAGGGCTGAAAAACTGTTTTTT
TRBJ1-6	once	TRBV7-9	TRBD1	CASTLTGEGSPLHF	TGTGCCAGCACCTTGACAGGGGAGGGTTCACCCCTCCACTTT
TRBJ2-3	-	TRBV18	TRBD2	CASSPGLAGAVSTDTQYF	TGTGCCAGCTCACCAGGGCTAGCGGGAGCGGTAAGCACAGATACGCAGTATTTT
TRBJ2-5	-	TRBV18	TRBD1	CASSSGTVGETQYF	TGTGCCAGCTCATCAGGGACAGTAGGCGAGACCCAGTACTTC
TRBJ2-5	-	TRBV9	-	CASSVGTQQETQYF	TGTGCCAGCAGCGTCGGGACTCAGCAAGAGACCCAGTACTTC
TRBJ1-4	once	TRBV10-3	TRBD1	CAISLDRNNEKLFF	TGTGCCATCAGCCTGGACAGGAATAATGAAAAACTGTTTTTT
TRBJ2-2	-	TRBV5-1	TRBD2	CASSLAMGGPSGELFF	TGCGCCAGCAGCTTGGCTATGGGAGGGCCTAGCGGGGAGCTGTTTTTT
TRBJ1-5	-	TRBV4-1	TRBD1	CASSRQGAYQPQHF	TGCGCCAGCAGTCGACAGGGGGCATATCAGCCCCAGCATTTT
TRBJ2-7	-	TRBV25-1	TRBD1	CASTGQGDYEQYF	TGTGCCAGCACTGGACAGGGGGACTACGAGCAGTACTTC
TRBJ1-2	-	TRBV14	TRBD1	CASSLRDSMRYTF	TGTGCCAGCAGCCTCCGGGACAGCATGCGCTACACCTTC
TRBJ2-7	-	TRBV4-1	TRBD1	CASSRGQGATEQYF	TGCGCCAGCAGCCGGGGACAGGGGGCTACCGAGCAGTACTTC
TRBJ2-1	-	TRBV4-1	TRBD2	CASSQGTGGPYNEQFF	TGCGCCAGCAGCCAAGGGACGGGAGGACCTTACAATGAGCAGTTCTTC
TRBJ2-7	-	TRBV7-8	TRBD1	CASSTNPGQGSSEQYF	TGTGCCAGCAGCACAAACCCGGGACAGGGGTCGTCCGAGCAGTACTTC
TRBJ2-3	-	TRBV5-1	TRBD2	CASSIVAGGTDTQYF	TGCGCCAGCAGCATAGTAGCGGGAGGCACAGATACGCAGTATTTT
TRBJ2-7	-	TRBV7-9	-	CASSLGVTYEQYF	TGTGCCAGCAGCTTAGGAGTTACCTACGAGCAGTACTTC
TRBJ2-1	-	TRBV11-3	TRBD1	CASSLGLGTGAHEQFF	TGTGCCAGCAGCTTAGGTCTGGGGACAGGGGCCCATGAGCAGTTCTTC
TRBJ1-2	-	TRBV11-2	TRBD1	CASSFTGTDYYGYTF	TGTGCCAGCAGCTTCACCGGGACAGACTACTATGGCTACACCTTC
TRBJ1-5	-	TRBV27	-	CASKPNSHSNQPQHF	TGTGCCAGCAAGCCGAACAGCCATAGCAATCAGCCCCAGCATTTT
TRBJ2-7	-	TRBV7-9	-	CASSPLTSGGGPRSYEQYF	TGTGCCAGCAGCCCCCTCACGAGCGGAGGGGGCCCACGGTCCTACGAGCAGTACTTC
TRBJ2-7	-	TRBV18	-	CASSPPELPYEQYF	TGTGCCAGCTCACCACCCGAACTACCTTACGAGCAGTACTTC